Shown below are 32 T cell receptor beta chains from a single sample sequenced in a study of regulatory T cells in long-lasting Graves disease. Construction of TCR beta libraries relied on iRepertoire HTBI primers and on Arm-PCR targeting CDR3 regions. From the multiplex PCR reads, TCRdb called clonotypes with MiXCR, one entry per CDR3 protein. The sample holds around 400,000 distinct CDR3 sequences, less than 20% seen once. This sample's time point: newly diagnosed GD, antithyroid drugs for less than 3 months. PBMCs were the source of the RNA used for TCR sequencing. The starting material was peripheral blood mononuclear cells (PBMCs), obtained at new diagnosis, from a patient treated with antithyroid drugs. The receptors here all came from a female donor with Graves disease.

This clonotype was observed many times. The chain carries TRBV20-1 and TRBJ2-5; 7 bases line up with TRBD1. This CDR3 contains 14 residues. In germline, CDR1 is DFQATT, CDR2 SNEGSKA (reference sequence). J was trimmed by 1 base and V by 0 bases; bases with no gene match: 2. Here the CDR3 DNA reads TGCAGTGCTAGAGATGGACAGGCCCAAGAGACCCAGTACTTC. It translates to CSARDGQAQETQYF.

Many counts were recorded for this clonotype. The rearrangement joins TRBV27 to TRBJ1-1, with no clear D. The CDR3 covers 15 residues. V was clipped by 0 bases and J by 2 bases, with 10 bases between them. Looked up from germline, CDR1 is MNHEY and CDR2 is SMNVEV (reference sequence). CDR3 coding DNA: TGTGCCAGCAGTTTATCGAGAACGGGTAACACTGAAGCTTTCTTT. Residues: CASSLSRTGNTEAFF.

This clonotype was counted at least ten times. This chain joins TRBV20-1 and TRBJ2-7; D possibly corresponds to TRBD2 (5 bases). The ends were cut back, 3 bases at V and 3 bases at J, with 9 bases in the middle. Germline V lookup: CDR1 DFQATT, CDR2 SNEGSKA (reference sequence). The CDR3 is made up of 12 amino acids. The CDR3 protein is CSASVGGYEQYF. The CDR3 coding sequence is TGCAGTGCTAGTGTCGGAGGCTACGAGCAGTACTTC.

This clonotype was counted many times. The chain couples TRBV15 to TRBJ1-1; a weak D match, TRBD1 (6 bases). Trimming took off 3 bases at V and 4 bases at J, with 15 bases between the two ends. Germline V gene data show CDR1 as LNHNV and CDR2 as YYDKDF (reference sequence). This CDR3 is 15 amino acids long. CDR3 region: CATSSGTLAGTEAFF. The CDR3, as DNA: TGTGCCACCAGCAGTGGGACATTAGCGGGCACTGAAGCTTTCTTT.

This clonotype was counted many times. The gene calls are TRBV29-1 and TRBJ2-7, with 7 bases aligning to TRBD2. The germline gives CDR1 SQVTM, CDR2 ANQGSEA. V dropped 3 bases and J dropped 2; count of bases not matched to a gene: 7. This CDR3 is built from 14 residues. In DNA form, the CDR3 reads TGCAGCGTTGAGGGGAGGGGCAGCACCTACGAGCAGTACTTC. As protein: CSVEGRGSTYEQYF.

There are a few counts of this clonotype. The chain employs TRBV5-4 and TRBJ1-2; D remains unclear. V was pared by 2 bases and J by 8 bases, with 19 bases between. The germline gives CDR1 SGHNT, CDR2 YYREEE (reference sequence). The CDR3 totals 15 residues. CDR3 loop: CASSFFRAKVGGYTF. CDR3 sequence (DNA): TGTGCCAGCAGCTTTTTTCGGGCCAAGGTAGGAGGCTACACCTTC.

This clonotype was counted many times. This chain uses TRBV6-2 or TRBV6-3 with TRBJ2-1; 9 nucleotides match TRBD1. The germline V gene has CDR1 MNHEY and CDR2 SVGEGT. J was trimmed by 12 bases and V by 9 bases; bases with no gene match: 12. The CDR3 covers 13 residues. The CDR3 nucleotides read TGTGCCAGTTCGGGACAGGGAGGAGGGGGGCAGTTCTTC. Its translation: CASSGQGGGGQFF.

This clonotype was counted many times. This sequence joins TRBV20-1 and TRBJ2-3; maybe TRBD2 (7 bases). The length of the CDR3 is 16 residues. From germline, CDR1 is DFQATT and CDR2 SNEGSKA (reference sequence). The V end lost 3 bases, the J end lost 0 bases, and 16 bases lay between the germline ends. CDR3 protein: CSARAGGGLSTDTQYF. As DNA, the CDR3 is TGCAGTGCTAGGGCGGGCGGGGGCCTCAGCACAGATACGCAGTATTTT.

This clonotype appeared many times. The chain is built from TRBV7-9 and TRBJ2-5; D unresolved. This CDR3 contains 15 residues. The germline V gene has CDR1 SEHNR and CDR2 FQNEAQ (reference sequence). Between the trimmed V and J ends, which lost 2 bases and 0 bases, there was a span of 10 bases. The CDR3: CASSLKAEYQETQYF. CDR3 bases: TGTGCCAGCAGCTTAAAGGCAGAATACCAAGAGACCCAGTACTTC.

Many counts were recorded for this clonotype. The V call is TRBV3-1, the J call TRBJ1-1, with 7 bases fitting TRBD1. The CDR3 covers 15 residues. The germline CDR1 and CDR2 sequences are LGHDT and YNNKEL (reference sequence). V shed 2 bases, J shed 5 bases, and the junction held 8 bases outside the gene matches. CDR3 nucleotide sequence: TGTGCCAGCAGCCAATTAGACAGGGATAGGACTGAAGCTTTCTTT. It specifies CASSQLDRDRTEAFF.

At least ten counts were recorded for this clonotype. The chain recombines TRBV12-3 or TRBV12-4 with TRBJ2-1; D remains ambiguous. This CDR3 has 14 residues. V was cut by 10 bases and J by 3 bases, with 16 bases left in between. The CDR3, as DNA: TGTGCCACCAAGGCTAGACGCGGCTACAATGAGCAGTTCTTC. It specifies CATKARRGYNEQFF.

This clonotype was picked up many times. The CDR3 spells CASSFWTSGGTDTQYF. CDR3 DNA sequence: TGTGCCAGCAGTTTCTGGACTAGCGGGGGGACAGATACGCAGTATTTT. The chain uses TRBV12-3 or TRBV12-4 and TRBJ2-3, with 14 bases identical to TRBD2. This CDR3 is built from 16 residues. The V gene end was trimmed by 3 bases and the J gene end by 3 bases; junction bases not matched to a gene: 2.

This clonotype was found many times. The V call is TRBV5-1, the J call TRBJ2-1, with 7 bases fitting TRBD2. Germline V gives CDR1 SGHRS, CDR2 YFSETQ. CDR3 length: 14 residues. V was clipped by 6 bases and J by 4 bases; unmatched bases: 7. CDR3 in DNA: TGCGCCAGCACCGGGGGAGGGGAGTACAATGAGCAGTTCTTC. It is translated as CASTGGGEYNEQFF.

This clonotype came up many times. The chain has TRBV12-3 or TRBV12-4 and TRBJ2-5; weak D call: TRBD2 (6 bases). V shed 5 bases and J shed 7 bases, with 11 bases lying between them. The CDR3 totals 12 residues. The DNA of the CDR3 is TGTGCCAGCAGTCGGGACTCTGGGACCCAGTACTTC. Protein product: CASSRDSGTQYF.

The sample holds many counts of this clonotype. This sequence joins TRBV12-3 or TRBV12-4 and TRBJ1-5; 8 nucleotides agree with TRBD1. This CDR3 is 14 amino acids long. The ends lost 6 bases at V and 9 bases at J; junction bases unmatched: 10. CDR3 nucleotide sequence: TGTGCCAGCAGCCCAGGACAGGGTCGGCGGCCCCAGCATTTT. It translates to CASSPGQGRRPQHF.

This clonotype was counted at least ten times. The gene calls are TRBV10-3 and TRBJ1-5; no firm D call. The germline gives CDR1 ENHRY, CDR2 SYGVKD. Trimming pared 7 bases from V and 3 bases from J, leaving 10 bases between. This CDR3 is built from 13 residues. In DNA, the CDR3 is TGTGCCATCAACTCAGACATCAATCAGCCCCAGCATTTT. It specifies CAINSDINQPQHF.

The table lists this clonotype with many counts. This chain uses TRBV11-1 with TRBJ2-3; 9 nucleotides match TRBD2. The CDR3 totals 16 residues. V gave up 5 bases and J gave up 4 bases; unmatched junction bases: 10. Germline assignment: CDR1 SGHAT and CDR2 FQDESV (reference sequence). CDR3 sequence reads: CASSLVAGESADTQYF. The CDR3 bases are TGTGCCAGCAGCCTAGTAGCGGGAGAGTCGGCAGATACGCAGTATTTT.

The chain recombines TRBV7-6 with TRBJ2-2; D may correspond to TRBD1 or TRBD2 (5 bases each). Germline-derived CDR1 and CDR2 are SGHVS and FNYEAQ. V was cut by 8 bases and J by 4 bases, with 14 bases left in between. The CDR3 totals 14 residues. The CDR3 DNA follows: TGTGCCAGCCGCCGTGGGGGACCCACCGGGGAGCTGTTTTTT. Its protein is CASRRGGPTGELFF.

This clonotype occurred a few times. V gene TRBV19 combines with J gene TRBJ2-3, with 12 nucleotides matching TRBD2. J was trimmed by 2 bases and V by 4 bases; bases with no gene match: 10. Germline V lookup: CDR1 LNHDA, CDR2 SQIVND (reference sequence). The CDR3 runs 18 residues. The CDR3 is CASSSRASGRGLTDTQYF. The CDR3 region has the DNA TGTGCCAGTAGTAGTCGGGCTAGCGGGAGGGGACTCACAGATACGCAGTATTTT.

This clonotype was detected ten times or more. The CDR3 DNA reads TGCAGTGCTAGGGCCCGGGGGGACAAGAACACTGAAGCTTTCTTT. Its translation is CSARARGDKNTEAFF. V is TRBV20-1 and J is TRBJ1-1, with TRBD1 as a possible D gene (6 bases). The length of the CDR3 is 15 residues. Germline CDR1 DFQATT, CDR2 SNEGSKA (reference sequence). The germline V and J ends were trimmed by 3 bases and 1 base, with 15 bases remaining between them.

The chain links TRBV11-2 to TRBJ2-3; possibly TRBD2 for D (6 bases). Germline assignment: CDR1 SGHAT and CDR2 FQNNGV. This CDR3 is 15 amino acids long. V was cut by 1 base and J by 7 bases, with 15 bases left in between. The CDR3 coding sequence is TGTGCCAGCAGCTTAGGAGGTGCGGGACTCAATACGCAGTATTTT. It encodes CASSLGGAGLNTQYF.

This clonotype was seen at least ten times. This chain uses TRBV3-1 with TRBJ2-1; 11 nucleotides align to TRBD2. After removal of 0 bases from V and 8 bases from J, the junction contained 9 bases not matched to a gene. Germline V gives CDR1 LGHDT, CDR2 YNNKEL (reference sequence). The CDR3 is 17 amino acids. DNA for the CDR3: TGTGCCAGCAGCCAAGACGGGTTAGCGGGGGGGCCGGATGAGCAGTTCTTC. It yields the protein CASSQDGLAGGPDEQFF.

Details on this clonotype: A much bigger clone sits one base away, suggesting this may be a read error. V usage is TRBV9 and J usage is TRBJ1-1; no clear D. CDR1 and CDR2 from the germline V gene are SGDLS and YYNGEE. V was trimmed by 6 bases and J by 0 bases, leaving 9 bases between them. This CDR3 spans 13 amino acids. In nucleotides, the CDR3 is TGTGCCAGCACCGCCCGAATGAACACTGAAGCTTTCTTT. Translation: CASTARMNTEAFF.

V usage is TRBV28 and J usage is TRBJ2-7; a weak D match, TRBD2 (6 bases). Trimming shortened V by 4 bases and J by 2 bases, and 18 bases separated the two germline ends. CDR3 length equals 16 residues. From germline, CDR1 is MDHEN and CDR2 SYDVKM. CDR3 residues: CASSYPSGLGTYEQYF. The CDR3 DNA sequence: TGTGCCAGCAGTTACCCATCGGGACTCGGGACCTACGAGCAGTACTTC.

This clonotype was seen repeatedly, ten times or more. The junction does not match germline at one end; this may be a read error. The chain carries TRBV5-1 and TRBJ2-3, with a tentative D call TRBD1 (6 bases). This CDR3 spans 18 amino acids. Germline CDR1 SGHRS, CDR2 YFSETQ. The DNA of the CDR3 is TGTGCCAGCAGCTTTAGTCCCGTGCGACAGGACGGCACAGATACGCAGTATTTT. This sequence encodes CASSFSPVRQDGTDTQYF. Full variable domain (rest looked up from reference TRBV5-1 and TRBJ2-3): KAGVTQTPRYLIKTRGQQVTLSCSPISGHRSVSWYQQTPGQGLQFLFEYFSETQRNKGNFPGRFSGRQFSNSRSEMNVSTLELGDSALYLCASSFSPVRQDGTDTQYFGPGTRLTVL.

The chain uses TRBV28 and TRBJ2-7; weak D call: TRBD1 (5 bases). CDR3 length equals 13 residues. V shed 6 bases and J shed 6 bases, with 15 bases lying between them. CDR1 is MDHEN, CDR2 SYDVKM, per germline. This chain's CDR3 is CASSPPQGPEQYF. The CDR3 DNA is TGTGCCAGCAGCCCACCCCAGGGCCCCGAGCAGTACTTC.

A word on this clonotype: A much larger clone sits a single nucleotide away, making a read error possible. The V call is TRBV12-3 or TRBV12-4, the J call TRBJ2-7; no reliable D call. Trimming cost V 8 bases and J 6 bases, with 11 bases left between them. The CDR3 sequence is 11 residues long. The CDR3 sequence is CASGRACEQYF. The CDR3 bases are TGTGCCAGCGGCAGAGCCTGCGAGCAGTACTTC.

Many counts were recorded for this clonotype. The chain uses TRBV30 and TRBJ2-2, with unresolved D. The CDR3 runs 13 residues. Germline CDR1 reads GTSNPN; CDR2 reads SVGIG (reference sequence). V lost 3 bases, J lost 0 bases, and 5 bases lay in between. This chain's CDR3 is CAWSGSNTGELFF. As DNA, the CDR3 is TGTGCCTGGAGCGGTTCGAACACCGGGGAGCTGTTTTTT. The whole variable domain, remainder taken from reference TRBV30 and TRBJ2-2, is SQTIHQWPATLVQPVGSPLSLECTVEGTSNPNLYWYRQAAGRGLQLLFYSVGIGQISSEVPQNLSASRPQDRQFILSSKKLLLSDSGFYLCAWSGSNTGELFFGEGSRLTVL.

This clonotype was seen ten or more times. The genes are TRBV2 and TRBJ1-1; D is undetermined. The CDR3 sequence is 14 residues long. Trimming took 6 bases from V and 2 from J, leaving 13 bases between them. Germline CDR1 SNHLY, CDR2 FYNNEI. The CDR3 DNA sequence: TGTGCCAGCAGGGCCCAGGCAGTAAACACTGAAGCTTTCTTT. Its protein is CASRAQAVNTEAFF.

There are many counts of this clonotype. The chain carries TRBV20-1 and TRBJ1-3, with a weak D call TRBD1 (5 bases). Germline loops: CDR1 DFQATT, CDR2 SNEGSKA (reference sequence). Trimming took 7 bases from V and 4 from J, leaving 11 bases between them. This CDR3 is built from 12 residues. CDR3 bases: TGCAGTGTCAGGGCGGGAGGAAACACCATATATTTT. Translating it yields CSVRAGGNTIYF.

This clonotype occurred many times. The CDR3 loop is CASSPDRGNEKLFF. The CDR3 bases are TGTGCCAGCAGCCCAGACAGGGGTAATGAAAAACTGTTTTTT. V and J are TRBV7-8 and TRBJ1-4, with 8 bases identical to TRBD1. Unmatched junction bases numbered 3, after V lost 5 bases and J lost 4 bases. The CDR3 contains 14 residues. Germline CDR1 is SGHVS and CDR2 is FQNEAQ.

At least ten counts were recorded for this clonotype. The V gene is TRBV6-1, the J gene TRBJ2-5; 10 bases are shared with TRBD1. The V gene end was trimmed by 7 bases and the J gene end by 4 bases; junction bases not matched to a gene: 9. This CDR3 contains 15 residues. Germline V gene sequence: CDR1 MNHNS, CDR2 SASEGT. CDR3 in amino acids: CASTRTGGDGETQYF. DNA of the CDR3: TGTGCCAGCACCCGGACAGGGGGAGATGGAGAGACCCAGTACTTC.